The present T cell receptor (beta chain) was sequenced within a study of metastatic and nonmetastatic thyroid tumors. The CDR3 consists of 12 residues. Deletions cut 6 bases from V and 4 bases from J, with 9 bases between. This clone is judged medium-sized. MiXCR was used by TCRdb to re-call the PCR reads. The repertoire consists of around 13,000 clones, with about 25% occurring once and the leading ten covering 3.6%. Nobody among the patients had been given any treatment before thyroid surgery. The sequenced material came from blood. The chain recombines TRBV12-3 or TRBV12-4 with TRBJ1-1; D is uncertain. This TCR was recovered from a female donor with papillary thyroid cancer or a benign thyroid nodule (not recorded which). Some clones in this sample may be carry-over from other donors' samples. CDR3 DNA: TGTGCCAGCAGCTCTCTCGGCACTGAAGCTTTCTTT. It is translated as CASSSLGTEAFF.